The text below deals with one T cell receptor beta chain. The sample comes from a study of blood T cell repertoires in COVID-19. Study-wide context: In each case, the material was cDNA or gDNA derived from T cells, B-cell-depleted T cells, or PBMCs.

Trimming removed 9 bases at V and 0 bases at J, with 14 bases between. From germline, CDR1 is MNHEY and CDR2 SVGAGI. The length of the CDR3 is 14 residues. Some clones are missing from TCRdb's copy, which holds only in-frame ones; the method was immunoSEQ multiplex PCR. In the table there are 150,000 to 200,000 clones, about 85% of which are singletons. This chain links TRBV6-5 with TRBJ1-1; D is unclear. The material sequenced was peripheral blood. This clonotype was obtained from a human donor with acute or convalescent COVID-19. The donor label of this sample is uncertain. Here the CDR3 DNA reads TGTGCCAGGAGCCGTCCCATCATGAACACTGAAGCTTTCTTT. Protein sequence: CARSRPIMNTEAFF.